This TCR beta chain was obtained from a study of regulatory T cells in long-lasting Graves disease. Time point noted: newly diagnosed GD, antithyroid drugs for less than 3 months. RNA extracted from PBMCs served as the sequencing template. Looked up from germline, CDR1 is KGHSH and CDR2 is LQKENI. This CDR3 region has 13 residues. V was shortened by 3 bases and J by 5 bases, with 11 bases between the two germline ends. This clonotype has more than one count but fewer than ten. In building TCR beta libraries, iRepertoire HTBI primers were used together with Arm-PCR of CDR3 regions. TCRdb re-analysed the multiplex PCR reads in MiXCR, keeping a single row per CDR3 protein. The data show 450,000 to 600,000 distinct CDR3 sequences, with approximately 12% seen just once and 8.5% to 10% held by the top ten. These same records also appear under a second study, on T cells in Graves' hyperthyroidism and ophthalmopathy.

This rearrangement joins TRBV18 to TRBJ2-7; unclear D gene. This specimen consisted of peripheral blood mononuclear cells (PBMCs), obtained at new diagnosis, from a patient treated with antithyroid drugs. The receptor was derived from a man under 40 with Graves disease. Here the CDR3 reads CASSPGPGDEQYF. CDR3 in DNA: TGTGCCAGCTCACCCGGCCCTGGGGACGAGCAGTACTTC.